Sequencing of this T cell receptor (beta chain) was carried out in a study of patients and donors after allogeneic stem cell transplantation. About this clonotype: At one end, the junction sequence differs from germline, possibly due to a read error.

Germline lookup yields CDR1 SSHAT and CDR2 FNYEAQ (reference sequence). The CDR3 extends over 18 amino acids. MiXCR, applied by TCRdb to the RT-PCR reads, yields one record per CDR3 protein. The sample consists of some 150,000 distinct CDR3 sequences, approximately 37% of them appearing once. The chain combines TRBV7-7 with TRBJ2-1; D possibly corresponds to TRBD1 (6 bases). Sequencing was done on a sample of blood, either unsorted or a sorted T cell fraction (not recorded which). The source is a human donor who was either an allogeneic HSCT recipient or a stem cell or donor lymphocyte infusion donor (not recorded which). It is not recorded whose cells these are; they may come from a transplant donor. CDR3 sequence (DNA): TGTGCTAGCAGCCCATGGACAGTTTCTCAGGGTGGGGTGAATGAGCAGTTCTTC. Translation gives CASSPWTVSQGGVNEQFF.